The sequence of this TCR beta chain was determined in a study of early T cells in non-severe SARS-CoV-2 infection. Notes on the study in general: VDJdb matching skewed toward anti-spike CD8 responses, missing private and CD4 specificities.

TCRdb fed the 5' RACE reads into MiXCR, producing one record per CDR3 protein. The sample yields fewer than 60,000 distinct CDR3 sequences, roughly 4.5% seen once. In this sample, this clonotype turned up a few times. Antigen unknown. This CDR3 contains 14 residues. Trimming removed 4 bases at V and 3 bases at J, with 10 bases between. Germline CDR1 is SGHRS and CDR2 is YFSETQ. The sequence was collected from an adult who was a healthcare worker with PCR-confirmed SARS-CoV-2 infection or an uninfected control (not recorded which). The sequenced sample was whole blood. This rearrangement joins TRBV5-1 to TRBJ2-2, with D possibly matching TRBD1 (5 bases). The CDR3 DNA is TGCGCCAGCAGCCAAGGGGCCCACACCGGGGAGCTGTTTTTT. It specifies CASSQGAHTGELFF.